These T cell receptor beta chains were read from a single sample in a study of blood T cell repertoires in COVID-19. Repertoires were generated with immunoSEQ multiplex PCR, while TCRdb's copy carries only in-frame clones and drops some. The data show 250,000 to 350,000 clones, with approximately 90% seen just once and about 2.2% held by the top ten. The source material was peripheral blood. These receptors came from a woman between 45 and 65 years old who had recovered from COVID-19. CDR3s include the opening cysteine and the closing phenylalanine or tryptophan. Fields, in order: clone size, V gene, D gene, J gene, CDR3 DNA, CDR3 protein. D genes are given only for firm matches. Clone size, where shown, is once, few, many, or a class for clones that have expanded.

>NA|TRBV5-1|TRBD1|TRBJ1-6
TGCGCCAGCAGCTTTGCCGGGACAGGGCAGGGTAATTCACCCCTCCACTTT
CASSFAGTGQGNSPLHF
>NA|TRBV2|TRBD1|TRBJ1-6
TGTGCCAGCAGTCTGCGGCAGGGGGGATTTAATAATTCACCCCTCCACTTT
CASSLRQGGFNNSPLHF
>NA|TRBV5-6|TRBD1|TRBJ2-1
TGTGCCAGCAGCCTCCCAGGGGGCTCCTACAATGAGCAGTTCTTC
CASSLPGGSYNEQFF
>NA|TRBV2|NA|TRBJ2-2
TGTGCCAGTACCGGGGGGCGTGTGGTCGGGGAGCTGTTTTTT
CASTGGRVVGELFF
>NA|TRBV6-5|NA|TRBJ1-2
TGTGCCAGCAGCCATAGGGCGTCGGGGGAATATGGCTACACCTTC
CASSHRASGEYGYTF
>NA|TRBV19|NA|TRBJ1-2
TGTGCCAGTAGTATTAACGCCTATAACCGAGCTAACTATGGCTACACCTTC
CASSINAYNRANYGYTF
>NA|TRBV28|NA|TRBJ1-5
TGTGCCAGCAGTGTAATACGACTCAATCAGCCCCAGCATTTT
CASSVIRLNQPQHF
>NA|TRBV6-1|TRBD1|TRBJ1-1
TGTGCCAGCAGTGAAGGGACAGGGATGAACACTGAAGCTTTCTTT
CASSEGTGMNTEAFF
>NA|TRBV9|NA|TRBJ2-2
TGTGCCAGCAGCCCTCGACTGGTTAACACCGGGGAGCTGTTTTTT
CASSPRLVNTGELFF
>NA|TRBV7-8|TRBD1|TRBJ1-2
TGTGCCAGCAGCTTAGTCGACAGGGGATATGGCTACACCTTC
CASSLVDRGYGYTF
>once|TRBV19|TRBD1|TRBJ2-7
TGTGCCAGTAGTGCCGGACAGGGGGGCTCCTACGAGCAGTACTTC
CASSAGQGGSYEQYF
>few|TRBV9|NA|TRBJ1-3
TGTGCCAGCAGCGTAGCTACGGAGAACACCATATATTTT
CASSVATENTIYF
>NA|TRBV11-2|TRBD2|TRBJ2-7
TGTGCCAGCAGTTACGGTAGGACTAGCGGCTCCTACGAGCAGTACTTC
CASSYGRTSGSYEQYF
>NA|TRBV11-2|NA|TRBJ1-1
TGTGCCAGCAGCTCGTCACAGGTCGGTGAAGCTTTCTTT
CASSSSQVGEAFF
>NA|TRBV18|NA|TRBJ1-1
TGTGCCAGCTCAGGAGTGGAGGGGTACTTCACTGAAGCTTTCTTT
CASSGVEGYFTEAFF
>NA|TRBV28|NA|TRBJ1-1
TGTGCCAGCAGTTTGGGAGGTCACACTGAAGCTTTCTTT
CASSLGGHTEAFF
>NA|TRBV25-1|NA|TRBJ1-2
TGTGCCAGCAGCCCCAGCGGCAACTATGGCTACACCTTC
CASSPSGNYGYTF
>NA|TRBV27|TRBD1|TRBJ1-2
TGTGCCAGCAGTGACAGGACAGGGGATGGCTACACCTTC
CASSDRTGDGYTF
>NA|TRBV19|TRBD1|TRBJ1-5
TGTGCCAGTACTGAACAGGGGCCTCAGCCCCAGCATTTT
CASTEQGPQPQHF
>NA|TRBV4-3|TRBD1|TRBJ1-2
TGCGCCAGCAGCCAAGACCCGACGGGACAGGGGTACTATGGCTACACCTTC
CASSQDPTGQGYYGYTF
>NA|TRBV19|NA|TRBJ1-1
TGTGCCAGTAGCGTTCAGGGGTACACTGAAGCTTTCTTT
CASSVQGYTEAFF
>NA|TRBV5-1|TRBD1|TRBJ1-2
TGCGCCAGCAGCTTGGCCGCCCGGACAGGGGGCCTAGGCTACACCTTC
CASSLAARTGGLGYTF
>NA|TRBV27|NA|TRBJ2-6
TGTGCCAGCAGTGTCCTGCAGGGGGGCTCTGGGGCCAACGTCCTGACTTTC
CASSVLQGGSGANVLTF
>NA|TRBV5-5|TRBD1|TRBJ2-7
TGTGCCAGCGGGGGGACAGGCGTAATTTACGAGCAGTACTTC
CASGGTGVIYEQYF
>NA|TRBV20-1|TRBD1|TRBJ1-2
TGCAGTGCTAGTCGGGACAGTTCTGGCTACACCTTC
CSASRDSSGYTF
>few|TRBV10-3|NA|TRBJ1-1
TGTGCCATCAGTGAGAGAGGCTTGAACACTGAAGCTTTCTTT
CAISERGLNTEAFF
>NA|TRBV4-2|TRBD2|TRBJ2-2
TGTGCCAGCAGCCAAGATGGTCTAGCGGGGGGAACCGGGGAGCTGTTTTTT
CASSQDGLAGGTGELFF
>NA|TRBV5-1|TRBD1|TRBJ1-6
TGCGCCAGCAGCTTGGGGGTGACAGGGATGGATTCACCCCTCCACTTT
CASSLGVTGMDSPLHF
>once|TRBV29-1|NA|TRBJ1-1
TGCAGCGTTGACGAGGGATTGAACACTGAAGCTTTCTTT
CSVDEGLNTEAFF
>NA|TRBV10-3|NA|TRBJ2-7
TGTGCCATCAGGCGAAGCGGTACCTCCTACGAGCAGTACTTC
CAIRRSGTSYEQYF
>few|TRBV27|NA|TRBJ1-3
TGTGCCAGCAGTTCCCTTCCCCCCTCAGGGGTGGGAAACACCATATATTTT
CASSSLPPSGVGNTIYF
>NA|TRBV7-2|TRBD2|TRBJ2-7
TGTGCCAGCAGCAGCCCGGGACTAGCGGGAACCTCCGAGCAGTACTTC
CASSSPGLAGTSEQYF
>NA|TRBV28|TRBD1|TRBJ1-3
TGTGCCAGCAGTTCTCGGGACAGCTCTGGAAACACCATATATTTT
CASSSRDSSGNTIYF
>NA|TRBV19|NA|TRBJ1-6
TGTGCCAGTAGTCTCGGACTGTCCTCCCAACAGCTCCTCCACTTT
CASSLGLSSQQLLHF
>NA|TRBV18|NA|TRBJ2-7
TGTGCCAGCTCAGATGTTCCAGGGTATAGGGACTACGAGCAGTACTTC
CASSDVPGYRDYEQYF
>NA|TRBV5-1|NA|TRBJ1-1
TGCGCCAGCAGCTTAAAAGGGAGGGACACTGAAGCTTTCTTT
CASSLKGRDTEAFF
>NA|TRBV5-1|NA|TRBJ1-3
TGCGCCAGCAGCTTGGCTCCGGTTTCCTCTGGAAACACCATATATTTT
CASSLAPVSSGNTIYF
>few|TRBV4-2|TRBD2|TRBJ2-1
TGTGCCAGCAGCCAAGAACCGCTAGCGGGAGTTATGGTCTTC
CASSQEPLAGVMVF
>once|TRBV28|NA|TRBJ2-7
TGTGCCAGCAGTTTAGCAAGGGGTTCGCGTGAGCAGTACTTC
CASSLARGSREQYF
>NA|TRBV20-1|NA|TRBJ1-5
TGCAGTGCTAGTACGAGCAGGGGCAATCAGCCCCAGCATTTT
CSASTSRGNQPQHF
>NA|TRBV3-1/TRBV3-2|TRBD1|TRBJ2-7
TGTGCCAGCAGCCAAGATTGGGCAGGGGGCGAGCAGTACTTC
CASSQDWAGGEQYF
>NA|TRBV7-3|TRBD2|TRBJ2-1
TGTGCCAGCAGCTTAAGACTAGCGGGGGAAATATCCTACAATGAGCAGTTCTTC
CASSLRLAGEISYNEQFF
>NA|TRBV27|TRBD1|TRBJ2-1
TGTGCCAGCAGTTTAAAGGGGACAGTCTACAATGAGCAGTTCTTC
CASSLKGTVYNEQFF
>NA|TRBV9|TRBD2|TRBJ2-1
TGTGCCAGCAGCGCCGCTGGACTAGTTGGCAATGAGCAGTTCTTC
CASSAAGLVGNEQFF
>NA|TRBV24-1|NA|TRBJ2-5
TGTGCCACCAGTGACCGATTAAGCTCGGAGACCCAGTACTTC
CATSDRLSSETQYF
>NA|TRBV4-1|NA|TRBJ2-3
TGCGCCAGCAGCCACGCGGGACCCTTCACAGATACGCAGTATTTT
CASSHAGPFTDTQYF
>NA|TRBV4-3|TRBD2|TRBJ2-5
TGCGCCAGCAGCCAAGACGGGGGGGAGACCCAGTACTTC
CASSQDGGETQYF
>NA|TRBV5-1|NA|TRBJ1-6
TGCGCCAGCAGCTTGGAAAGCAGGCAAAAGGATTCACCCCTCCACTTT
CASSLESRQKDSPLHF
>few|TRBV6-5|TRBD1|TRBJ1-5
TGTGCCAGCAGTTATGACAGGGAAGGTCAGCCCCAGCATTTT
CASSYDREGQPQHF
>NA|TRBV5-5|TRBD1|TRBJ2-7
TGTGCCAGCAGCAAAACAGGGGGACAGGGAACCTACGAGCAGTACTTC
CASSKTGGQGTYEQYF
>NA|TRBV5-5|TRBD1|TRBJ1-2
TGTGCCAGCAGCCCTATTACGACAGGGAACTATGGCTACACCTTC
CASSPITTGNYGYTF
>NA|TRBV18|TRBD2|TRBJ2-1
TGTGCCAGCTCAACGCCCGAACAGACTAGCGGGAGAGGTTCCTACAATGAGCAGTTCTTC
CASSTPEQTSGRGSYNEQFF
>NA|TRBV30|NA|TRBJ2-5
TGTGCCTGGAGACCACAGGCCCGTCAAGAGACCCAGTACTTC
CAWRPQARQETQYF
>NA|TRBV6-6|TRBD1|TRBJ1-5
TGTGCCAGCAGTCCTAGCCTACAGGGGAAGAGGGGCAATCAGCCCCAGCATTTT
CASSPSLQGKRGNQPQHF
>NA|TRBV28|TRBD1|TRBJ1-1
TGTGCCAGCAGTTTAAAAACAGGGGGGTACACTGAAGCTTTCTTT
CASSLKTGGYTEAFF
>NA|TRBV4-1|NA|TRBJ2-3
TGCGCCAGCAGCCAAGTACCTCGAGTAGGCACAGATACGCAGTATTTT
CASSQVPRVGTDTQYF
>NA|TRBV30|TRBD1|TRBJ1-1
TGTGCCTGGGGGGGGACAGGGGTTTCACGAAAGGGGACTTTCTTT
CAWGGTGVSRKGTFF
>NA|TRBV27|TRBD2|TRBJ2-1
TGTGCCAGCAGTTTACTTTCGACTAGCGGATCTGAGCAGTTCTTC
CASSLLSTSGSEQFF
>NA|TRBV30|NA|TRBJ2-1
TGTGCCTGGAGTGTACGGGCGGGCGTCTACAATGAGCAGTTCTTC
CAWSVRAGVYNEQFF